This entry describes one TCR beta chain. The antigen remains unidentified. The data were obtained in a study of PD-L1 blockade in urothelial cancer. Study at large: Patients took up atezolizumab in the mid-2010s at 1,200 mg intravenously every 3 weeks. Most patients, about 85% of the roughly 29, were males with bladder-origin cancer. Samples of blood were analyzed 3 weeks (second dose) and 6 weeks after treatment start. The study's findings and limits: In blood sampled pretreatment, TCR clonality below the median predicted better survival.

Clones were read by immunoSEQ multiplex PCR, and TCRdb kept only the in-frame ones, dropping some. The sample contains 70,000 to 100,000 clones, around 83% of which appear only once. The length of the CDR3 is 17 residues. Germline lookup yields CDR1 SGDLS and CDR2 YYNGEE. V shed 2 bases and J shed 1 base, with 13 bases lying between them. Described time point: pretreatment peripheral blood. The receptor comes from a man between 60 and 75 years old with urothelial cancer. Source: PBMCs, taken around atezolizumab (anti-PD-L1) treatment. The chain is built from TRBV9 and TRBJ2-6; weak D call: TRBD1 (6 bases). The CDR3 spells CASSVAGTSSGANVLTF. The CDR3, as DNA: TGTGCCAGCAGCGTTGCCGGGACATCGTCTGGGGCCAACGTCCTGACTTTC.